These 22 T cell receptor beta chains originate from one sample sequenced in a study of blood T cells in healthy people across ages. A second PCR, run for roughly 7 to 12 cycles, used a sample-barcoded 5' primer plus a J-beta primer mix. TCRdb reprocessed the 5' RACE reads via MiXCR and lists one record per CDR3 protein. The top ten clones hold approximately 22% of a sample with 1.5 million to 2 million distinct CDR3 sequences, 39% of them seen once. The specimen was blood. Receptors were obtained from a human donor in good health.

The J gene is TRBJ2-5, the V gene TRBV29-1, with D perhaps TRBD1 or TRBD2 (5 bases each). The CDR3 consists of 13 residues. Germline V gene sequence: CDR1 SQVTM, CDR2 ANQGSEA. V lost 6 bases and J 2 bases, leaving 13 bases between the germline ends. The CDR3, as DNA: TGCAGCGTGCACGGGACGAATCAAGAGACCCAGTACTTC. Its translation: CSVHGTNQETQYF.

There are a few counts of this clonotype. V and J are TRBV5-1 and TRBJ2-1; 12 bases are a match to TRBD2. Germline V CDR1 and CDR2: SGHRS, YFSETQ. This CDR3 is built from 14 residues. The trim removed 3 bases at V and 10 bases at J, leaving 5 bases unmatched. CDR3: CASSSRLAGVEQFF. CDR3 DNA: TGCGCCAGCAGCTCAAGACTAGCGGGGGTGGAGCAGTTCTTC.

This rearrangement joins TRBV10-3 to TRBJ2-5, with 12 bases matching TRBD1. CDR3 length: 12 amino acids. Germline assignment: CDR1 ENHRY and CDR2 SYGVKD. Trimming at V came to 8 bases and at J to 5 bases, leaving 0 bases not matched to a gene. The CDR3 protein is CAIGTGGETQYF. In DNA form, the CDR3 reads TGTGCCATCGGGACAGGGGGCGAGACCCAGTACTTC.

The chain is built from TRBV7-3 and TRBJ2-7; D gene uncertain. V was trimmed by 1 base and J by 2 bases, leaving 15 bases between them. This CDR3 has 16 amino acids. CDR1 is SGHTA, CDR2 FQGTGA, per germline. The CDR3 is CASSLSAQRSPYEQYF. CDR3 DNA: TGTGCCAGCAGCTTAAGTGCCCAGCGTTCCCCCTACGAGCAGTACTTC.

This clonotype was seen more than once but under ten times. The chain combines TRBV6-5 with TRBJ2-5; D is perhaps TRBD2 (6 bases). Per the germline V gene, CDR1 is MNHEY and CDR2 is SVGAGI. V lost 6 bases to trimming and J lost 4 bases, with 15 bases between them. The length of the CDR3 is 14 residues. The CDR3 DNA reads TGTGCCAGCAGCTCCGGACTACGAAGAGAGACCCAGTACTTC. It is translated as CASSSGLRRETQYF.

V gene TRBV12-3 or TRBV12-4 combines with J gene TRBJ2-1; D not certain. Between the trimmed V and J ends, which lost 3 bases and 9 bases, there was a span of 9 bases. The CDR3 runs to 12 residues. CDR3 in DNA: TGTGCCAGCAGTTTCCCCGGCTCTGAGCAGTTCTTC. Residues: CASSFPGSEQFF.

This clonotype has only a few counts. The gene calls are TRBV4-2 and TRBJ2-7; maybe TRBD2 (5 bases). CDR1 and CDR2 (germline): LGHNA, YNFKEQ. The CDR3 contains 15 residues. V dropped 3 bases and J dropped 0 bases, with 12 bases sitting between them. The DNA of the CDR3 is TGTGCCAGCAGCCAGAGGACTTCGGCCTCCTACGAGCAGTACTTC. Translated: CASSQRTSASYEQYF.

This chain joins TRBV7-8 and TRBJ2-1, with 10 bases matching TRBD2. This CDR3 has 16 amino acids. The V gene's germline CDR1 is SGHVS and CDR2 FQNEAQ. Trimming removed 5 bases from V and 8 bases from J; junction bases left unmatched: 12. In DNA form, the CDR3 reads TGTGCCAGCAGCCATAGCGGGGGGAATTCCCCGGATGAGCAGTTCTTC. As protein: CASSHSGGNSPDEQFF.

This clonotype was observed a few times. The chain carries TRBV5-1 and TRBJ2-7; 8 bases fit TRBD2. Germline assignment: CDR1 SGHRS and CDR2 YFSETQ. This CDR3 comprises 16 residues. The V and J ends lost 3 bases and 0 bases, in that order; junction bases with no gene match: 8. The CDR3 here is CASSSVGGASSYEQYF. Written as DNA, the CDR3 is TGCGCCAGCAGCTCCGTCGGGGGGGCGAGCTCCTACGAGCAGTACTTC.

The J gene is TRBJ2-4, the V gene TRBV6-1; tentative D call: TRBD1 (6 bases). Near its end, the DNA agrees better with TRBJ2-7, so the J call may be wrong. Germline lookup yields CDR1 MNHNS and CDR2 SASEGT. The CDR3 loop spans 18 amino acids. The CDR3 DNA reads as TGTGCCAGCAGTGGGCCCCGGGACACACATGGGGGATACTACGAGCAGTACTTC. This sequence encodes CASSGPRDTHGGYYEQYF.

The chain combines TRBV9 with TRBJ2-1; 15 bases are a match to TRBD2. CDR1 and CDR2 (germline): SGDLS, YYNGEE. V shed 4 bases and J 8 bases; nucleotides not matched to a gene: 7. This CDR3 has 16 residues. In nucleotides, the CDR3 is TGTGCCAGCAGCCCGGGACTAGCGGGGGGTAGAGATGAGCAGTTCTTC. Translating it yields CASSPGLAGGRDEQFF.

The V gene is TRBV5-1, the J gene TRBJ2-1; possible D gene TRBD2, 5 bases. V was shortened by 7 bases and J by 7 bases, with 18 bases between the two germline ends. The germline V gene has CDR1 SGHRS and CDR2 YFSETQ. The CDR3 is made up of 14 amino acids. The CDR3 sequence: CASAQGSPGNEQFF. CDR3 nucleotide sequence: TGCGCCAGCGCCCAAGGGTCCCCGGGAAATGAGCAGTTCTTC.

This clonotype has a handful of counts. The chain employs TRBV12-5 and TRBJ1-1; no reliable D call. Germline-derived CDR1 and CDR2 are LGHNT and FRNRAP. V was shortened by 6 bases and J by 4 bases, with 3 bases between the two germline ends. The CDR3 spans 10 residues. DNA of the CDR3: TGTGCTAGTGGGGTCACTGAAGCTTTCTTT. Amino acid sequence: CASGVTEAFF.

DNA of the CDR3: TGTGCCAGCAGCTCTCAGTATGGAACTGAAGCTTTCTTT. Its protein product is CASSSQYGTEAFF. The chain employs TRBV7-2 and TRBJ1-1, with no clear D. CDR3 length equals 13 residues. With 4 bases removed from V and 5 bases from J, the gap between germline ends came to 11 bases. Germline loops: CDR1 SGHTA, CDR2 FQGNSA.

The chain carries TRBV10-2 and TRBJ2-7; 8 bases are shared with TRBD1. The V and J ends lost 2 bases and 2 bases, in that order; junction bases with no gene match: 5. The length of the CDR3 is 15 residues. Germline V gene data show CDR1 as WSHSY and CDR2 as SAAADI. The CDR3 coding sequence is TGCGCCAGCAGTGAGGGGGCAGGGGGCCCCTACGAGCAGTACTTC. Its protein is CASSEGAGGPYEQYF.

With respect to this clonotype: The CDR3 ends on some other residue instead of the conserved phenylalanine or tryptophan, so this is likely a read error. The rearrangement links TRBV7-2 to TRBJ2-5, with no clear D. Germline assignment: CDR1 SGHTA and CDR2 FQGNSA. The CDR3 runs 14 residues. V dropped 3 bases and J dropped 5 bases, with 13 bases sitting between them. The CDR3 loop is CASSFLGMGETQYC. CDR3 bases: TGTGCCAGCAGCTTCCTCGGTATGGGGGAGACCCAGTACTGC.

This chain joins TRBV6-6 and TRBJ2-3; TRBD2 agrees at 8 bases. Germline V lookup: CDR1 MNHNY, CDR2 SVGAGI (reference sequence). The CDR3 is 16 amino acids. V lost 2 bases, J lost 1 base, and 5 bases stayed unmatched. This chain's CDR3 is CASSYHATSGTDTQYF. The CDR3 nucleotides are TGTGCCAGCAGTTACCACGCGACTAGCGGCACAGATACGCAGTATTTT.

This clonotype was seen more than once but under ten times. This chain joins TRBV6-2 or TRBV6-3 and TRBJ1-5, with D tentatively TRBD1 (5 bases). Trimming pared 3 bases from V and 4 bases from J, leaving 19 bases between. Germline-derived CDR1 and CDR2 are MNHEY and SVGEGT. The CDR3 length is 17 residues. The CDR3 DNA follows: TGTGCCAGCAGTTATTTTGGTGACGAGACAGTTAATCAGCCCCAGCATTTT. Translated: CASSYFGDETVNQPQHF.

This clonotype appeared many times. The chain joins TRBV7-7 to TRBJ2-3; 9 nucleotides line up with TRBD1. V lost 5 bases, J lost 5 bases, and 5 bases stayed unmatched. This CDR3 has 14 residues. Germline loops: CDR1 SSHAT, CDR2 FNYEAQ (reference sequence). CDR3 sequence reads: CASSPQGAEDTQYF. The CDR3 DNA reads TGTGCCAGCAGCCCACAGGGGGCTGAAGATACGCAGTATTTT.

About this clonotype itself: At one end the junction does not follow the germline gene, possibly because of a read error. The rearrangement joins TRBV7-2 to TRBJ2-5; 9 nucleotides agree with TRBD1. This CDR3 is built from 15 residues. Germline assignment: CDR1 SGHTA and CDR2 FQGNSA. Here the CDR3 DNA reads TGCGCCAGCAGTTACAGGGGGCAGGCAGAGGAGACCCAGTACTTC. Protein sequence: CASSYRGQAEETQYF.

The rearrangement joins TRBV7-2 to TRBJ2-2, with a weak D call TRBD1 (6 bases). CDR1 is SGHTA and CDR2 is FQGNSA in the germline V gene. Trimming pared 2 bases from V and 5 bases from J, leaving 12 bases between. The CDR3 sequence is 15 residues long. CDR3 sequence reads: CASSLQLGTTGELFF. CDR3 sequence (DNA): TGTGCCAGCAGCTTACAGCTTGGGACAACCGGGGAGCTGTTTTTT.

This clonotype was seen more than once but under ten times. The genes are TRBV12-3 or TRBV12-4 and TRBJ2-7; 8 bases map to TRBD1. Germline trimming cut 5 bases from V and 0 bases from J; bases unmatched to any gene: 3. CDR3 size: 14 residues. This chain's CDR3 is CASSHTGGSYEQYF. In DNA, the CDR3 is TGTGCCAGCAGTCACACAGGGGGCTCCTACGAGCAGTACTTC.